The 6 T cell receptor beta chains below were found in one sample sequenced in a study of T cell responses to AZD1222 COVID-19 vaccine. Sequencing used immunoSEQ multiplex PCR; TCRdb keeps in-frame clones, though not all of them. The sample consists of roughly 180,000 clones, around 88% of them appearing once. The sample here was peripheral blood, taken on day 0 of AZD1222 vaccination. These receptors all stem from an adult in good health.

The rearrangement joins TRBV5-1 to TRBJ2-2, with a tentative D call TRBD1 (5 bases). Trimming pared 1 base from V and 6 bases from J, leaving 16 bases between. CDR3 length equals 16 residues. Looked up from germline, CDR1 is SGHRS and CDR2 is YFSETQ. The CDR3 loop reads CASSLKGVIDAGELFF. The CDR3 DNA reads TGCGCCAGCAGCTTGAAAGGGGTTATAGACGCCGGGGAGCTGTTTTTT.

V is TRBV5-5 and J is TRBJ1-2, with D uncertain. Germline lookup yields CDR1 SGHKS and CDR2 YYEKEE (reference sequence). The germline V and J ends were trimmed by 0 bases and 2 bases, with 8 bases remaining between them. The CDR3 has 14 amino acids. CDR3 region: CASSLAPRNYGYTF. CDR3 in DNA: TGTGCCAGCAGCTTGGCACCGAGGAACTATGGCTACACCTTC.

The chain carries TRBV30 and TRBJ1-4, with a possible D match to TRBD1 (6 bases). This CDR3 comprises 13 residues. Germline V lookup: CDR1 GTSNPN, CDR2 SVGIG (reference sequence). V was clipped by 4 bases and J by 10 bases, with 16 bases between them. For the CDR3, the DNA is TGTGCCTGGACGATGCTCCAACAGGGAAAACTGTTTTTT. This gives the protein CAWTMLQQGKLFF. Drawing the rest from reference TRBV30 and TRBJ1-4, the complete variable domain is SQTIHQWPATLVQPVGSPLSLECTVEGTSNPNLYWYRQAAGRGLQLLFYSVGIGQISSEVPQNLSASRPQDRQFILSSKKLLLSDSGFYLCAWTMLQQGKLFFGSGTQLSVL.

The J gene is TRBJ2-3, the V gene TRBV9; D is ambiguous. This CDR3 spans 15 amino acids. V lost 0 bases, J lost 0 bases, and 8 bases lay in between. Germline CDR1 and CDR2: SGDLS and YYNGEE. The CDR3 DNA is TGTGCCAGCAGCGTAGGGCAGGCGAGCACAGATACGCAGTATTTT. Its protein is CASSVGQASTDTQYF.

CDR3 sequence reads: CATSETGVLGSTTEAFF. CDR3 DNA: TGTGCCACCAGTGAAACAGGGGTTCTGGGTTCGACCACTGAAGCTTTCTTT. This chain connects TRBV24-1 to TRBJ1-1; the match to TRBD1 covers 7 bases. The CDR3 runs 17 residues. Germline V gene data show CDR1 as KGHDR and CDR2 as SFDVKD. The ends lost 4 bases at V and 4 bases at J; junction bases unmatched: 14.

The chain joins TRBV6-6 to TRBJ2-3; 11 bases line up with TRBD1. Germline V gene sequence: CDR1 MNHNY, CDR2 SVGAGI (reference sequence). This CDR3 spans 17 amino acids. V dropped 5 bases and J dropped 4; count of bases not matched to a gene: 11. CDR3 bases: TGTGCCAGCAGTCCGAACGTGGGACAGGGGGTCCCAGATACGCAGTATTTT. It yields the protein CASSPNVGQGVPDTQYF.